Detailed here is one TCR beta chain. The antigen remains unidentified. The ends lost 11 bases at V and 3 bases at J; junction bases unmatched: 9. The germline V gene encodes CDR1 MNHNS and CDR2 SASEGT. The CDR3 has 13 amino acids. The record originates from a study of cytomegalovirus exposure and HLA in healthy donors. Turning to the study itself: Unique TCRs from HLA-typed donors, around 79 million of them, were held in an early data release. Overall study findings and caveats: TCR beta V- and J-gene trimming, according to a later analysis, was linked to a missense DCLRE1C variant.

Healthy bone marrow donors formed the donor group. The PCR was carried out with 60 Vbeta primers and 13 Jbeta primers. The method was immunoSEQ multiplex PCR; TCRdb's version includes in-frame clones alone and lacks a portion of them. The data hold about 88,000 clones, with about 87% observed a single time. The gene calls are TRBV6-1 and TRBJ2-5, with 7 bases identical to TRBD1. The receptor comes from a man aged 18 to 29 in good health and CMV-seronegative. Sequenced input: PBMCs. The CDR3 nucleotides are TGTGCCGTACGACAGGGCTTCAAAGAGACCCAGTACTTC. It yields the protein CAVRQGFKETQYF.